The 29 T cell receptor beta chains below all came from one sample that was sequenced in a study of blood T cell repertoires in COVID-19. Some clones are missing from TCRdb's copy, which holds only in-frame ones; the method was immunoSEQ multiplex PCR. The repertoire includes around 100,000 clones, approximately 81% of them detected once, and roughly 13% sits in the top ten. What was sequenced was peripheral blood. The receptors were gathered from a human donor in a cohort sampled during active COVID-19.

The rearrangement joins TRBV5-1 to TRBJ2-7, with no clear D. The CDR3 totals 14 residues. Trimming removed 0 bases from V and 3 bases from J, with 10 bases in between. Looked up from germline, CDR1 is SGHRS and CDR2 is YFSETQ. For the CDR3, the DNA is TGCGCCAGCAGCTTGGCGTCCCAGATCTACGAGCAGTACTTC. It specifies CASSLASQIYEQYF.

CDR3 loop: CASSQTTGGAEGYTF. In DNA form, the CDR3 reads TGTGCCAGCTCGCAGACCACAGGGGGCGCGGAGGGCTACACCTTC. The V call is TRBV18, the J call TRBJ1-2, with 9 bases aligning to TRBD1. V shed 6 bases and J 8 bases; nucleotides not matched to a gene: 13. CDR3 length: 15 residues. From germline, CDR1 is KGHSH and CDR2 LQKENI.

The chain links TRBV11-3 to TRBJ1-1; 8 positions match TRBD1. The CDR3 is 13 residues long. Looked up from germline, CDR1 is SGHNT and CDR2 is YENEEA. J gave up 8 bases and V 2 bases, and 4 bases lay outside the gene matches. CDR3 amino acids: CASSLKGQGEAFF. The CDR3 DNA reads TGTGCCAGCAGCTTAAAAGGACAGGGCGAAGCTTTCTTT.

The chain carries TRBV5-1 and TRBJ1-1; possibly TRBD1 for D (5 bases). This CDR3 region has 16 residues. Trimming pared 4 bases from V and 1 base from J, leaving 17 bases between. The germline V gene encodes CDR1 SGHRS and CDR2 YFSETQ. CDR3 DNA: TGCGCCAGCAGCCTAGTTGGGGGGAGCAAGAACACTGAAGCTTTCTTT. It translates to CASSLVGGSKNTEAFF.

There are a few counts of this clone. The rearrangement links TRBV4-1 to TRBJ2-5; D gene uncertain. The CDR3 sequence is 13 residues long. Germline-derived CDR1 and CDR2 are MGHRA and YSYEKL. The germline V and J ends were trimmed by 3 bases and 2 bases, with 7 bases remaining between them. CDR3 in amino acids: CASSHTRQETQYF. As DNA, the CDR3 is TGCGCCAGCAGCCATACGCGACAAGAGACCCAGTACTTC.

This clone was seen ten or more times. The CDR3 sequence is CASTSQGDTEAFF. In nucleotides, the CDR3 is TGTGCCAGCACAAGTCAGGGGGACACTGAAGCTTTCTTT. The chain combines TRBV2 with TRBJ1-1; 7 positions match TRBD1. CDR1 is SNHLY, CDR2 FYNNEI, per germline. V was pared by 7 bases and J by 3 bases, with 5 bases of the junction left unmatched. This CDR3 has 13 residues.

This clone is a singleton in its sample. The chain couples TRBV5-1 to TRBJ1-2; 9 nucleotides align to TRBD1. The J segment lost 3 bases and the V segment lost 4 bases, leaving 7 bases of the junction unmatched. Germline V gene lookup returns CDR1 SGHRS and CDR2 YFSETQ. The CDR3 loop spans 15 amino acids. CDR3: CASSGGDRDYYGYTF. DNA of the CDR3: TGCGCCAGCAGCGGGGGGGACAGGGATTACTATGGCTACACCTTC.

The rearrangement uses TRBV12-5 and TRBJ1-1; tentatively, D is TRBD1 (5 bases). V gave up 1 base and J gave up 0 bases, with 15 bases separating them. In germline, CDR1 is LGHNT, CDR2 FRNRAP. CDR3 length: 17 residues. CDR3 sequence (DNA): TGTGCTAGTGGTTTGGGTTTCATCCGGGGGGTGAACACTGAAGCTTTCTTT. It translates to CASGLGFIRGVNTEAFF.

The chain combines TRBV18 with TRBJ1-2; D is possibly TRBD1 (6 bases). Germline CDR1 reads KGHSH; CDR2 reads LQKENI. The germline V and J ends were trimmed by 6 bases and 8 bases, with 19 bases remaining between them. The CDR3 is 14 residues long. DNA for the CDR3: TGTGCCAGCTCCCAAGATCCGGGAGGGACAGGCTACACCTTC. Its translation: CASSQDPGGTGYTF. The entire variable domain, with the rest obtained from reference TRBV18 and TRBJ1-2, is as follows: NAGVMQNPRHLVRRRGQEARLRCSPMKGHSHVYWYRQLPEEGLKFMVYLQKENIIDESGMPKERFSAEFPKEGPSILRIQQVVRGDSAAYFCASSQDPGGTGYTFGSGTRLTVV.

V and J are TRBV29-1 and TRBJ1-1; no firm D call. V lost 1 base, J lost 1 base, and 7 bases lay in between. The CDR3 extends over 13 amino acids. Germline CDR1 SQVTM, CDR2 ANQGSEA. Written as DNA, the CDR3 is TGCAGCGTTGAAGTTACAGCGAACACTGAAGCTTTCTTT. This encodes CSVEVTANTEAFF.

V is TRBV19 and J is TRBJ1-5; D unclear. V was shortened by 6 bases and J by 5 bases, with 14 bases between the two germline ends. The germline V gene has CDR1 LNHDA and CDR2 SQIVND (reference sequence). The CDR3 loop spans 14 amino acids. In nucleotides, the CDR3 is TGTGCCAGTAGGCCCGCCACGAGGGATCAGCCCCAGCATTTT. This codes for CASRPATRDQPQHF.

This rearrangement joins TRBV7-2 to TRBJ1-1; tentatively, D is TRBD1 (5 bases). Trimming removed 5 bases from V and 3 bases from J, with 16 bases in between. The CDR3 is made up of 15 amino acids. CDR1 and CDR2 from the germline V gene are SGHTA and FQGNSA. CDR3 coding DNA: TGTGCCAGCAGCACTCCAACGTGGGGGGACACTGAAGCTTTCTTT. Its translation is CASSTPTWGDTEAFF.

This chain joins TRBV18 and TRBJ2-7; 12 bases agree with TRBD1. The V segment lost 6 bases and the J segment 4 bases; nucleotides outside the gene matches: 4. This CDR3 region has 14 residues. Looked up from germline, CDR1 is KGHSH and CDR2 is LQKENI. As DNA, the CDR3 is TGTGCCAGCTCGCTGGGACAGGGGGCTTACGAGCAGTACTTC. Protein product: CASSLGQGAYEQYF.

V is TRBV30 and J is TRBJ1-1; D might be TRBD1 (6 bases). This CDR3 has 13 residues. From germline, CDR1 is GTSNPN and CDR2 SVGIG (reference sequence). Trimming took 1 base from V and 1 from J, leaving 7 bases between them. The CDR3 region is CAWSEQGNTEAFF. The CDR3 region has the DNA TGTGCCTGGAGTGAACAGGGGAACACTGAAGCTTTCTTT.

This chain joins TRBV11-2 and TRBJ1-5; D is perhaps TRBD1 (6 bases). From germline, CDR1 is SGHAT and CDR2 FQNNGV. The CDR3 runs to 14 residues. V dropped 3 bases and J dropped 4 bases, with 10 bases sitting between them. The CDR3 region has the DNA TGTGCCAGCAGCTTTTCAGGGACAAATCAGCCCCAGCATTTT. Residues: CASSFSGTNQPQHF.

The chain uses TRBV30 and TRBJ1-5, with D unresolved. Trimming shortened V by 2 bases and J by 6 bases, and 20 bases separated the two germline ends. Germline loops: CDR1 GTSNPN, CDR2 SVGIG (reference sequence). The CDR3 has 16 amino acids. The CDR3 spells CAWSPPGRAPGQPQHF. The CDR3 DNA sequence: TGTGCCTGGAGTCCACCCGGGCGGGCCCCCGGTCAGCCCCAGCATTTT.

The chain couples TRBV20-1 to TRBJ2-5; TRBD2 is a possible D gene (6 bases). Deletions cut 3 bases from V and 2 bases from J, with 16 bases between. The V gene's germline CDR1 is DFQATT and CDR2 SNEGSKA (reference sequence). CDR3 length equals 15 residues. The CDR3 is CSASPGDELQETQYF. The CDR3 nucleotides read TGCAGTGCTAGTCCGGGGGACGAACTTCAAGAGACCCAGTACTTC.

In this sample, this clone turned up once. This chain joins TRBV18 and TRBJ2-5; the match to TRBD1 covers 7 bases. The CDR3 spans 15 residues. CDR1 and CDR2 from the germline V gene are KGHSH and LQKENI. V shed 4 bases and J 2 bases; nucleotides not matched to a gene: 7. CDR3 sequence reads: CASSLYGRGQETQYF. The CDR3 bases are TGTGCCAGCTCACTATACGGCAGGGGGCAAGAGACCCAGTACTTC. Full variable domain (outside the CDR3, taken from reference TRBV18 and TRBJ2-5): NAGVMQNPRHLVRRRGQEARLRCSPMKGHSHVYWYRQLPEEGLKFMVYLQKENIIDESGMPKERFSAEFPKEGPSILRIQQVVRGDSAAYFCASSLYGRGQETQYFGPGTRLLVL.

The CDR3 DNA follows: TGTGCCAGCAGGGGCTGGGCGGGAGAGACCCAGTACTTC. It translates to CASRGWAGETQYF. The V call is TRBV27, the J call TRBJ2-5; a weak D match, TRBD2 (5 bases). The V end was cut by 6 bases, the J end by 4 bases, with 12 bases between. CDR3 size: 13 residues. CDR1 is MNHEY, CDR2 SMNVEV, per germline (reference sequence).

V is TRBV6-2 or TRBV6-3 and J is TRBJ1-1, with 8 positions matching TRBD1. V was clipped by 4 bases and J by 2 bases; unmatched bases: 12. The V gene's germline CDR1 is MNHEY and CDR2 SVGEGT. The CDR3 contains 17 residues. The CDR3 nucleotides read TGTGCCAGCAGTTCCCTCGGGGACAGGACCCGAAACACTGAAGCTTTCTTT. It is translated as CASSSLGDRTRNTEAFF.

This clone was found once. The rearrangement uses TRBV6-2 or TRBV6-3 and TRBJ2-6, with a weak D call TRBD1 (6 bases). V was cut by 5 bases and J by 4 bases, with 15 bases left in between. The CDR3 covers 16 residues. The V gene's germline CDR1 is MNHEY and CDR2 SVGEGT. Written as DNA, the CDR3 is TGTGCCAGCAGTAGGAGGACAGATGGAGGGGCCAACGTCCTGACTTTC. Translating gives CASSRRTDGGANVLTF.

The chain is built from TRBV14 and TRBJ2-7, with a tentative D call TRBD2 (6 bases). This CDR3 is built from 15 residues. CDR1 and CDR2 from the germline V gene are SGHDN and FVKESK. Trimming pared 0 bases from V and 6 bases from J, leaving 15 bases between. The CDR3 region has the DNA TGTGCCAGCAGCCAAGATCCAACGGGAGCGGCCGAGCAGTACTTC. It yields the protein CASSQDPTGAAEQYF.

The chain joins TRBV7-9 to TRBJ1-2, with D hard to call. The V end was cut by 7 bases, the J end by 3 bases, with 18 bases between. From germline, CDR1 is SEHNR and CDR2 FQNEAQ (reference sequence). The CDR3 runs 15 residues. The CDR3 sequence: CASILRTGLDYGYTF. CDR3 DNA: TGTGCCAGCATCTTGAGAACGGGGTTAGACTATGGCTACACCTTC.

This chain uses TRBV5-4 with TRBJ2-7; 13 bases fit TRBD2. The CDR3 consists of 15 residues. V trimming: 4 bases; J trimming: 5 bases; junction bases outside the gene matches: 6. In germline, CDR1 is SGHNT, CDR2 YYREEE (reference sequence). The CDR3 region has the DNA TGTGCCAGCAGCCCGCGGACTAGCGGGAGCCACGAGCAGTACTTC. It is translated as CASSPRTSGSHEQYF.

The chain carries TRBV7-2 and TRBJ1-4, with 7 bases fitting TRBD1. Trimming took 5 bases from V and 8 from J; bases not matched to a gene: 11. Germline lookup yields CDR1 SGHTA and CDR2 FQGNSA. This CDR3 has 15 amino acids. As DNA, the CDR3 is TGTGCCAGCAGCGGAAGGTACAGGGGTTCGGAAAAACTGTTTTTT. Protein product: CASSGRYRGSEKLFF.

The rearrangement uses TRBV9 and TRBJ2-2; D may be TRBD2 (6 bases). The CDR3 extends over 15 amino acids. Per the germline V gene, CDR1 is SGDLS and CDR2 is YYNGEE. V lost 3 bases and J 0 bases, leaving 9 bases between the germline ends. CDR3 sequence (DNA): TGTGCCAGCAGCGGACTAGGGGCGAACACCGGGGAGCTGTTTTTT. Its translation is CASSGLGANTGELFF.

The chain uses TRBV3-1 (or the pseudogene TRBV3-2) and TRBJ2-5, with 9 positions matching TRBD1. Germline V lookup: CDR1 LGHDT, CDR2 YNNKEL (reference sequence). Trimming took 2 bases from V and 7 from J; bases not matched to a gene: 8. The CDR3 runs 15 residues. The CDR3 DNA reads as TGTGCCAGCAGCCAATCGACAGGGGGTCTGGTGACCCAGTACTTC. Its protein product is CASSQSTGGLVTQYF.

The chain uses TRBV23-1 and TRBJ2-7, with a tentative D call TRBD2 (6 bases). TRBV23-1 is labeled an ORF, and its function is uncertain. This CDR3 has 15 residues. V lost 1 base and J 3 bases, leaving 13 bases between the germline ends. DNA of the CDR3: TGCGCCAGCAGTCAATACGGGACTCACTACTACGAGCAGTACTTC. Translating gives CASSQYGTHYYEQYF.

This chain joins TRBV19 and TRBJ2-5; D remains ambiguous. Trimming removed 3 bases at V and 5 bases at J, with 10 bases between. CDR1 and CDR2 (germline): LNHDA, SQIVND (reference sequence). The CDR3 extends over 13 amino acids. The CDR3 coding sequence is TGTGCCAGTAGTATGGTAGTTCGGGAGACCCAGTACTTC. Translated: CASSMVVRETQYF.